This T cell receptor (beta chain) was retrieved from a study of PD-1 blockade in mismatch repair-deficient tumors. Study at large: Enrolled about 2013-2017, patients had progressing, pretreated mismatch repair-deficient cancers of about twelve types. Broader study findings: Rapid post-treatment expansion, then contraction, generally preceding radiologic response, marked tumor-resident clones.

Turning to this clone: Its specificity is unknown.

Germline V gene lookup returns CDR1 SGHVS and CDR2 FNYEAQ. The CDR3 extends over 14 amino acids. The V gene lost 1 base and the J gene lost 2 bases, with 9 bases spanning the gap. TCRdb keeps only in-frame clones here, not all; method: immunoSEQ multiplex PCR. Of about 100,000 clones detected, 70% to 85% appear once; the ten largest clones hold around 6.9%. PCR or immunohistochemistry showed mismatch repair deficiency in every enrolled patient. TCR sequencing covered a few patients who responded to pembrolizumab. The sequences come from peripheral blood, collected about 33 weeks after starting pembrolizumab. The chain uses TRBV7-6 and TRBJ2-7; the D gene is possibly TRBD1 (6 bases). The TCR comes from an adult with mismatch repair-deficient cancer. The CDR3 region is CASSLGRDTYEQYF. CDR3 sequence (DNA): TGTGCCAGCAGCTTAGGCAGGGACACCTACGAGCAGTACTTC.